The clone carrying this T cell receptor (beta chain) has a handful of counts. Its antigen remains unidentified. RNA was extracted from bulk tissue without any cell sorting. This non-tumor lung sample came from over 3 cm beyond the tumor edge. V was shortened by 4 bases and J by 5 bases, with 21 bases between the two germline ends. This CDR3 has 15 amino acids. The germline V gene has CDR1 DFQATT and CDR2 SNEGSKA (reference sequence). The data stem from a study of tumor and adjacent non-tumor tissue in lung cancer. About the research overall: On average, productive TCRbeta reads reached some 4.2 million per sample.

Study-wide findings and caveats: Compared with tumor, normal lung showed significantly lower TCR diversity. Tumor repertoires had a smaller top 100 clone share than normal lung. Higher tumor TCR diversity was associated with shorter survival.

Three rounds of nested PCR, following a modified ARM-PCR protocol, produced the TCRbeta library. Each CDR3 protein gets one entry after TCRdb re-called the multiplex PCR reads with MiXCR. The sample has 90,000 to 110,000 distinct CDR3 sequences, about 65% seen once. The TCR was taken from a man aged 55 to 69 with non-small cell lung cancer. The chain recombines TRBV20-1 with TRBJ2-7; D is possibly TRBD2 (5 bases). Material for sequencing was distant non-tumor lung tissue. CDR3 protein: CSANSGTRSSHEQYF. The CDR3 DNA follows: TGCAGTGCTAATTCGGGTACTAGATCGTCCCACGAGCAGTACTTC.